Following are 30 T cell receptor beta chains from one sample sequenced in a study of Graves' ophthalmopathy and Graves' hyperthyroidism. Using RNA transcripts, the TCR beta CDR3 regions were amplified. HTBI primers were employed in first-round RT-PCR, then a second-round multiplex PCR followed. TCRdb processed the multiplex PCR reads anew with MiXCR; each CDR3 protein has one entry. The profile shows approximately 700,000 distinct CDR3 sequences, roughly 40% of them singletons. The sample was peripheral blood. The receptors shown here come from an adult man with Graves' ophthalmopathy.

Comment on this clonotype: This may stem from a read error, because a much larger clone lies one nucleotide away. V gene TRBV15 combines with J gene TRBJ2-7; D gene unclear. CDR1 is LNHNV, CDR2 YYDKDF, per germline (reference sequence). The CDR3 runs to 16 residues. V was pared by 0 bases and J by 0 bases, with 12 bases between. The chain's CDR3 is CATSRDRALTSYEQYF. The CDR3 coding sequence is TGTGCCACCAGCAGAGACCGGGCCTTAACCTCCTACGAGCAGTACTTC.

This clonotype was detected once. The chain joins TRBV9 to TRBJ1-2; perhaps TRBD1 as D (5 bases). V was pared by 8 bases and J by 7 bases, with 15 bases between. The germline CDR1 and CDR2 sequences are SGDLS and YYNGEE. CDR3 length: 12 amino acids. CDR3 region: CASRTGASGYTF. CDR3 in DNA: TGTGCCAGTCGAACCGGGGCCAGTGGCTACACCTTC.

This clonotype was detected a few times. The CDR3 region is CSAREAATNEKLFF. In DNA form, the CDR3 reads TGCAGTGCTAGAGAGGCAGCAACTAATGAAAAACTGTTTTTT. V usage is TRBV20-1 and J usage is TRBJ1-4; D ambiguous. The CDR3 runs 14 residues. From germline, CDR1 is DFQATT and CDR2 SNEGSKA (reference sequence). V lost 0 bases to trimming and J lost 0 bases, with 5 bases between them.

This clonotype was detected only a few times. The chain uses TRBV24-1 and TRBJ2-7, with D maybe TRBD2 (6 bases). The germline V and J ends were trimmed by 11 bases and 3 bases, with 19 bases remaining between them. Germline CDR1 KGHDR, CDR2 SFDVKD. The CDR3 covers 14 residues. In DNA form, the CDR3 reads TGTGCCAGCACTGTGGGGGAGGCGCACTACGAGCAGTACTTC. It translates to CASTVGEAHYEQYF.

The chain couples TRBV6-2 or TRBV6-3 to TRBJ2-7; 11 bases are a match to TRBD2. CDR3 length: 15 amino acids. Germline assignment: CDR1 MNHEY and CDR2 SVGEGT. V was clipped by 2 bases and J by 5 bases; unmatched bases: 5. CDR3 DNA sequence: TGTGCCAGCAGTTACGGTACTAGCGGGAGTAACGAGCAGTACTTC. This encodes CASSYGTSGSNEQYF.

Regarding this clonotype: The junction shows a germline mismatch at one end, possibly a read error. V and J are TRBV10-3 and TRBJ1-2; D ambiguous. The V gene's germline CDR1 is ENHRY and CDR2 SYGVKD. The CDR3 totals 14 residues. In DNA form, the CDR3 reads TGTGCCAGCAGTGAAGAAGAGGCGTACTATGGCTACACCTTC. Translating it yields CASSEEEAYYGYTF.

The CDR3 here is CATQGYGYTF. The CDR3 nucleotides read TGTGCCACGCAGGGCTATGGCTACACCTTC. The chain recombines TRBV25-1 with TRBJ1-2; TRBD1 is a possible D gene (5 bases). CDR3 length equals 10 residues. The V gene's germline CDR1 is MGHDK and CDR2 SYGVNS. V lost 10 bases to trimming and J lost 4 bases, with 7 bases between them.

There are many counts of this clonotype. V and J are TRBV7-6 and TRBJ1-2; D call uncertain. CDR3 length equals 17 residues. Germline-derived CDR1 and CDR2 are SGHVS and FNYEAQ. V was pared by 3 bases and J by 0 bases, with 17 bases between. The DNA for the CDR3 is TGTGCCAGCAGCTTGGGCAGCCTTGACGCTTCTAACTATGGCTACACCTTC. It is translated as CASSLGSLDASNYGYTF.

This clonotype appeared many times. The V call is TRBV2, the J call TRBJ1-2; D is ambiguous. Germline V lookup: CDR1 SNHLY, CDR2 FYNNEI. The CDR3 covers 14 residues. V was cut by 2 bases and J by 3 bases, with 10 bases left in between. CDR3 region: CASSESRSYYGYTF. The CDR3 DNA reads TGTGCCAGCAGTGAATCCCGGAGCTACTATGGCTACACCTTC.

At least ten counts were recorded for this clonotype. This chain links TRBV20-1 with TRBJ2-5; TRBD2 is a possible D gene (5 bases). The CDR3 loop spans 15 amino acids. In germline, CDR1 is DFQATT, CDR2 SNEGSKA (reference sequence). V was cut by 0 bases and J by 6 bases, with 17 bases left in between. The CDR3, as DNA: TGCAGTGCTAGAGATCTGGGGAATGAGGGCCAGACCCAGTACTTC. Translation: CSARDLGNEGQTQYF.

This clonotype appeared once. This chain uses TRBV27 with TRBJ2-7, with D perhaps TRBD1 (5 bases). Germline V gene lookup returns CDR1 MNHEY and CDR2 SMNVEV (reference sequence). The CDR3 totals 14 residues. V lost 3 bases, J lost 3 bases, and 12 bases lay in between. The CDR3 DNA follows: TGTGCCAGCAGTTTGGCAGGGTTACACTACGAGCAGTACTTC. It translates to CASSLAGLHYEQYF.

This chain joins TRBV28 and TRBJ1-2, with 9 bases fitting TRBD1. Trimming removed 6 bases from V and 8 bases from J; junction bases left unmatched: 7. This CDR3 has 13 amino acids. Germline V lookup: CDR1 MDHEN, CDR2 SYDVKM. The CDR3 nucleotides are TGTGCCAGCAGAACACAGGGGGCGCGAGGCTACACCTTC. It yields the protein CASRTQGARGYTF.

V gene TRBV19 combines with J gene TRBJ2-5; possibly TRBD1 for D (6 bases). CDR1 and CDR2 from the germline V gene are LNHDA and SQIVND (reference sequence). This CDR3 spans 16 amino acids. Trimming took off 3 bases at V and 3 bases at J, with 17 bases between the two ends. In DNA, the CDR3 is TGTGCCAGTAGTATGAATTCACAGGGTTTTGAAGAGACCCAGTACTTC. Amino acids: CASSMNSQGFEETQYF.

The CDR3 here is CAISEPGAQAFF. CDR3 in DNA: TGTGCCATCAGTGAGCCAGGCGCTCAAGCTTTCTTT. This rearrangement joins TRBV10-3 to TRBJ1-1; unclear D gene. There are 12 residues in the CDR3. Trimming cost V 2 bases and J 9 bases, with 10 bases left between them. CDR1 and CDR2 from the germline V gene are ENHRY and SYGVKD.

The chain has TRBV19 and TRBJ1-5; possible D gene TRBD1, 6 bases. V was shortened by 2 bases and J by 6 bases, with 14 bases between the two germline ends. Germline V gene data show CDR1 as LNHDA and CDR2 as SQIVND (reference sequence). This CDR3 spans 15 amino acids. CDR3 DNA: TGTGCCAGTAGTATAATGGGGGCCGCCGGTCAGCCCCAGCATTTT. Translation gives CASSIMGAAGQPQHF.

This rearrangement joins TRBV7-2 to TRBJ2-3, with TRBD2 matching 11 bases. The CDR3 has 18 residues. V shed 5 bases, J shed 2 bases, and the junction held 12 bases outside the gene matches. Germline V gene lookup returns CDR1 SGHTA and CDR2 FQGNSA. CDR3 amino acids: CASSKVALAGGTTDTQYF. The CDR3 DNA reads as TGTGCCAGCAGCAAGGTGGCCCTAGCGGGGGGCACCACAGATACGCAGTATTTT.

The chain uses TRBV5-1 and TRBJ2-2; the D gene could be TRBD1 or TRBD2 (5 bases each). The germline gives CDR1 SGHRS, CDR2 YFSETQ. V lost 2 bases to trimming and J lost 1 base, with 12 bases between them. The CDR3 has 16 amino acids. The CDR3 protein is CASSLAGRGNTGELFF. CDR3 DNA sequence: TGCGCCAGCAGCTTAGCAGGGAGAGGGAACACCGGGGAGCTGTTTTTT.

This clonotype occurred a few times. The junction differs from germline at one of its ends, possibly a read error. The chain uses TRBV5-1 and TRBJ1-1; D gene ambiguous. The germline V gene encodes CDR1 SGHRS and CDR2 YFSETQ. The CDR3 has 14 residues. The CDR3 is CASRLGGGNTEAFF. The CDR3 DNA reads TGCGCCAGCAGATTGGGTGGAGGGAACACTGAAGCTTTCTTT.

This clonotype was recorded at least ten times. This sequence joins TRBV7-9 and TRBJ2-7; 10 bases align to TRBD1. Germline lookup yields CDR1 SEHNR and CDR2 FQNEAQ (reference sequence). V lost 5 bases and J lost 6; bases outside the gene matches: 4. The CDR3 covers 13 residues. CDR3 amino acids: CASSLDRGSEQYF. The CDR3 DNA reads TGTGCCAGCAGCCTGGACAGGGGGAGCGAGCAGTACTTC.

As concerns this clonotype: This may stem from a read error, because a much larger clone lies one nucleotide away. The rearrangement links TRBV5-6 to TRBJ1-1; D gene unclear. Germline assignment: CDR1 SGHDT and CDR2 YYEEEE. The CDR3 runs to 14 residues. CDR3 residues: CASSFGVRRTEASF. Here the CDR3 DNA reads TGTGCCAGCAGCTTTGGGGTGAGGAGGACTGAAGCTTCCTTT.

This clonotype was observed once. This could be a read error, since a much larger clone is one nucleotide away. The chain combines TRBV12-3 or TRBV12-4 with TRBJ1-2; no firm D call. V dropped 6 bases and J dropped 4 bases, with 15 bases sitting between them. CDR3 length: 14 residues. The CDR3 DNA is TGTGCCAGCAGCGATGGGTCTCCTAGCTATGGCTACACCTTC. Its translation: CASSDGSPSYGYTF.

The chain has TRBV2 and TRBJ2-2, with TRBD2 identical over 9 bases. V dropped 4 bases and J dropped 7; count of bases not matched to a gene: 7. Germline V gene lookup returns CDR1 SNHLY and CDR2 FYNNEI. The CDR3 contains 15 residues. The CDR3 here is CASSGAGGPIGELFF. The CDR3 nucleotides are TGTGCCAGCAGTGGTGCGGGGGGGCCGATCGGGGAGCTGTTTTTT.

The CDR3 loop is CASSESIQGAYEQYF. The CDR3, as DNA: TGTGCCAGCAGTGAATCAATACAGGGGGCCTACGAGCAGTACTTC. The rearrangement joins TRBV25-1 to TRBJ2-7; 8 positions match TRBD1. This CDR3 is 15 amino acids long. V lost 1 base to trimming and J lost 2 bases; unmatched junction nucleotides: 4. Germline-derived CDR1 and CDR2 are MGHDK and SYGVNS.

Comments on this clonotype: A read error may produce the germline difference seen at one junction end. In DNA, the CDR3 is TGTGCCAACAGTTCGAGATACGAGCAGTACTTC. Residues: CANSSRYEQYF. The genes are TRBV6-5 and TRBJ2-7, with no clear D. The CDR3 is 11 amino acids. Germline loops: CDR1 MNHEY, CDR2 SVGAGI.

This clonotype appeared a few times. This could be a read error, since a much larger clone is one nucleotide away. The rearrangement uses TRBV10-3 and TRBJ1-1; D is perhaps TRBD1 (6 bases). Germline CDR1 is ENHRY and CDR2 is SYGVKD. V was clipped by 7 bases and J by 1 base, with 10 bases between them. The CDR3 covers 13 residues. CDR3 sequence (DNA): TGTGCCATCAATTACAGGGAGAACACTGAAGCTTTCTTT. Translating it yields CAINYRENTEAFF.

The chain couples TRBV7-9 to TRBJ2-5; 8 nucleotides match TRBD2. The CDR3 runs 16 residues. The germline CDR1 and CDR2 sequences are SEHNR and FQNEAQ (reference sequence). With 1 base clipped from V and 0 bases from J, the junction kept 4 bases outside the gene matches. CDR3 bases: TGTGCCAGCAGCTTAGGAGGCGGGAGGAACCAAGAGACCCAGTACTTC. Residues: CASSLGGGRNQETQYF.

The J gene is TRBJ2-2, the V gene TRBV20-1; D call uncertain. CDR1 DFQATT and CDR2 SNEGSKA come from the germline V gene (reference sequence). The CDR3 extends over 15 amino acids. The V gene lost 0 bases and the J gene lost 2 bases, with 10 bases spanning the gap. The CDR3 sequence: CSARDPRINTGELFF. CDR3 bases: TGCAGTGCTAGAGATCCCCGAATTAACACCGGGGAGCTGTTTTTT.

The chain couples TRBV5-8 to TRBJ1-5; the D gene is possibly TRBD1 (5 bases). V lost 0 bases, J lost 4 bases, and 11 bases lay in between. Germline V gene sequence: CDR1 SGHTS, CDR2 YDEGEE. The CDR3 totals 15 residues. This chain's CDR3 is CASSLDRRGNQPQHF. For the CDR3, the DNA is TGTGCCAGCAGCTTGGATCGGAGGGGAAATCAGCCCCAGCATTTT.

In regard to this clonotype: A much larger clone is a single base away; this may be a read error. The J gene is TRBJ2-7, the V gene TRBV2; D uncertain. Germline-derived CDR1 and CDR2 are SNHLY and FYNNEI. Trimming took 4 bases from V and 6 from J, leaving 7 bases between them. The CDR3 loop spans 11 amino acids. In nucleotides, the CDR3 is TGTGCCAGCAGTGGAGTCCTCGAGCAGTACTTC. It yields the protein CASSGVLEQYF.

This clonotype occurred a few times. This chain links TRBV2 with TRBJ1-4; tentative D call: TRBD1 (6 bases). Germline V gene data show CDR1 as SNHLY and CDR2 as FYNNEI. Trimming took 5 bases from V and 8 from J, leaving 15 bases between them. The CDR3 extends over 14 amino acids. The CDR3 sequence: CASSLQSQGEKLFF. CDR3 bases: TGTGCCAGCAGTTTACAAAGTCAGGGGGAAAAACTGTTTTTT.